This T cell receptor beta chain stems from a study of shared clonotypes between healthy human individuals. Produced via immunoSEQ multiplex PCR; TCRdb's table is partial and in-frame only. Of some 2,000,000 clones detected, around 95% appear once; the ten largest clones hold roughly 0.13%. This CDR3 has 16 residues. Between the trimmed V and J ends, which lost 1 base and 2 bases, there was a span of 12 bases. Germline V CDR1 and CDR2: SGHNT, YYREEE (reference sequence). The TCR originated in a man aged 18 to 30 in good health. The sample was naive CD4+ T cells sorted from blood. Subset defined: CD45RA+ positively selected. The chain is built from TRBV5-4 and TRBJ2-2, with D tentatively TRBD1 or TRBD2 (5 bases each). The CDR3 loop is CASSLPTGRNTGELFF. CDR3 in DNA: TGTGCCAGCAGCTTGCCCACGGGACGAAACACCGGGGAGCTGTTTTTT.